These 29 T cell receptor beta chains were all obtained from the same sample, sequenced in a study of T-cell memory formation after mild COVID-19. One entry per CDR3 protein results from TCRdb running MiXCR on the 5' RACE reads. The repertoire holds over 350,000 distinct CDR3 sequences, 16% seen once, with under 25% in the top ten. Sequenced material: PBMCs or a T cell subset sorted from them (not recorded which). The receptors originated from a man younger than 35 who had mild COVID-19 (a few samples of this study predate the infection). Cell type and time point are not known.

The V call is TRBV9, the J call TRBJ2-1, with D tentatively TRBD2 (6 bases). The germline V gene encodes CDR1 SGDLS and CDR2 YYNGEE. Trimming left V 7 bases short and J 0 bases short, with 23 bases between. The CDR3 is 18 amino acids. The CDR3 region is CASGGSWGDPSSYNEQFF. As DNA, the CDR3 is TGTGCCAGCGGAGGTAGCTGGGGGGACCCGAGCTCCTACAATGAGCAGTTCTTC.

In this sample, this clonotype turned up a few times. V and J are TRBV12-3 or TRBV12-4 and TRBJ2-5; TRBD2 might be the D (7 bases). The CDR3 covers 14 residues. V gave up 7 bases and J gave up 5 bases, with 17 bases separating them. The CDR3 sequence: CASTWGGPWETQYF. The CDR3 coding sequence is TGTGCCAGCACCTGGGGGGGGCCTTGGGAGACCCAGTACTTC.

The chain uses TRBV7-8 and TRBJ2-2; the D gene could be TRBD1 or TRBD2 (5 bases each). Germline V CDR1 and CDR2: SGHVS, FQNEAQ. The CDR3 consists of 17 residues. With 1 base removed from V and 2 bases from J, the gap between germline ends came to 14 bases. CDR3 loop: CASSLGSGTFNTGELFF. The CDR3 nucleotides read TGTGCCAGCAGCTTAGGATCCGGGACCTTTAACACCGGGGAGCTGTTTTTT.

This clonotype has only a few counts. As DNA, the CDR3 is TGCGCCAGCAGCCAAGGTTACCACCGGGAAGCTTTCTTT. It translates to CASSQGYHREAFF. The chain couples TRBV4-1 to TRBJ1-1; D unclear. The germline CDR1 and CDR2 sequences are MGHRA and YSYEKL. Trimming removed 1 base from V and 8 bases from J, with 11 bases in between. This CDR3 is 13 amino acids long.

This clonotype showed up just a few times. The chain carries TRBV4-1 and TRBJ1-2, with D perhaps matching TRBD1 (6 bases). Per the germline V gene, CDR1 is MGHRA and CDR2 is YSYEKL. The CDR3 runs 15 residues. V was clipped by 4 bases and J by 2 bases, with 14 bases between them. This chain's CDR3 is CASSRDNGENYGYTF. Here the CDR3 DNA reads TGCGCCAGCAGCCGGGACAACGGGGAAAACTATGGCTACACCTTC.

The chain employs TRBV14 and TRBJ2-1, with D perhaps matching TRBD2 (7 bases). Between the trimmed V and J ends, which lost 3 bases and 4 bases, there was a span of 13 bases. Germline CDR1 and CDR2: SGHDN and FVKESK. The CDR3 covers 15 residues. The DNA for the CDR3 is TGTGCCAGCAGCCAGGAGGGGGGGTATTACAATGAGCAGTTCTTC. This translates into CASSQEGGYYNEQFF.

This chain links TRBV5-1 with TRBJ2-3; tentative D call: TRBD1 (5 bases). Germline V gene sequence: CDR1 SGHRS, CDR2 YFSETQ. This CDR3 has 15 amino acids. The germline V and J ends were trimmed by 2 bases and 1 base, with 11 bases remaining between them. The CDR3 DNA sequence: TGCGCCAGCAGCTTACGACAGCAAGGCACAGATACGCAGTATTTT. Amino acid sequence: CASSLRQQGTDTQYF.

This clonotype showed up many times. This sequence joins TRBV7-3 and TRBJ2-3, with 11 nucleotides matching TRBD2. The CDR3 spans 13 residues. The germline V gene has CDR1 SGHTA and CDR2 FQGTGA. V was clipped by 5 bases and J by 6 bases; unmatched bases: 1. CDR3 sequence: CASSPSGGDTQYF. The DNA for the CDR3 is TGTGCCAGCAGCCCTAGCGGGGGGGATACGCAGTATTTT.

This clonotype was picked up a small number of times. The chain joins TRBV30 to TRBJ2-4; D is undetermined. The CDR3 is 13 amino acids. Germline values: CDR1 GTSNPN, CDR2 SVGIG (reference sequence). CDR3 sequence: CATSRVAKNIQYF. DNA for the CDR3: TGTGCGACCAGCCGGGTAGCCAAAAACATTCAGTACTTC.

At least ten counts were recorded for this clonotype. The V and J genes are TRBV5-1 and TRBJ2-7; TRBD2 is a possible D gene (5 bases). Per the germline V gene, CDR1 is SGHRS and CDR2 is YFSETQ. V lost 4 bases, J lost 3 bases, and 11 bases lay in between. CDR3 length: 13 residues. The CDR3 loop is CASSQDGGYEQYV. The CDR3 region has the DNA TGCGCCAGCAGCCAAGACGGAGGCTACGAGCAGTACGTC.

In this sample, this clonotype turned up a few times. This rearrangement joins TRBV4-2 to TRBJ2-1; TRBD2 aligns across 11 bases. Trimming took 4 bases from V and 9 from J; bases not matched to a gene: 5. Germline lookup yields CDR1 LGHNA and CDR2 YNFKEQ. This CDR3 has 14 amino acids. CDR3 bases: TGTGCCAGCAGCCTTAGCGGGGGGGCCTCTGAGCAGTTCTTC. It is translated as CASSLSGGASEQFF.

In this sample, this clonotype turned up a few times. The V gene is TRBV6-5, the J gene TRBJ2-2; D gene ambiguous. Germline V gene data show CDR1 as MNHEY and CDR2 as SVGAGI. V lost 2 bases and J lost 0, with 10 bases in between. This CDR3 comprises 16 residues. CDR3 region: CASSYTPAANTGELFF. CDR3 nucleotides: TGTGCCAGCAGTTACACCCCGGCTGCGAACACCGGGGAGCTGTTTTTT.

This clonotype was recorded a few times. The V call is TRBV6-5, the J call TRBJ2-3, with a weak D call TRBD1 (6 bases). Trimming removed 5 bases at V and 6 bases at J, with 12 bases between. Germline CDR1 reads MNHEY; CDR2 reads SVGAGI. This CDR3 has 13 amino acids. The CDR3 DNA reads TGTGCCAGCAGTATGGGGGCGAAGGATACGCAGTATTTT. Its translation is CASSMGAKDTQYF.

In its sample, this clonotype was seen a few times. The genes are TRBV12-3 or TRBV12-4 and TRBJ2-1; 9 bases map to TRBD1. J lost 12 bases, V lost 5 bases, and 2 bases had no gene match. CDR3 size: 11 residues. This chain's CDR3 is CASSPDRGQFF. Written as DNA, the CDR3 is TGTGCCAGCAGTCCGGACAGGGGGCAGTTCTTC.

V usage is TRBV24-1 and J usage is TRBJ2-2, with D unresolved. This CDR3 is 15 amino acids long. Germline CDR1 is KGHDR and CDR2 is SFDVKD. V was pared by 6 bases and J by 3 bases, with 13 bases between. The CDR3 DNA follows: TGTGCCACCAGTAGTCCTAGTGGGGACACCGGGGAGCTGTTTTTT. This encodes CATSSPSGDTGELFF.

This clonotype turned up a few times. The chain carries TRBV2 and TRBJ1-6; D is unresolved. The CDR3 covers 15 residues. Germline CDR1 SNHLY, CDR2 FYNNEI. V dropped 4 bases and J dropped 7 bases, with 14 bases sitting between them. This CDR3 is CASSGRVRPNSPLHF. CDR3 nucleotides: TGTGCCAGCAGTGGACGGGTCCGGCCCAATTCACCCCTCCACTTT.

The table lists this clonotype with a few counts. The rearrangement links TRBV20-1 to TRBJ2-5, with 9 bases fitting TRBD1. Germline V gene data show CDR1 as DFQATT and CDR2 as SNEGSKA (reference sequence). V lost 7 bases to trimming and J lost 5 bases; unmatched junction nucleotides: 11. CDR3 length equals 14 residues. The CDR3 bases are TGCAGTGGATACGGGACAGGGAGACGGGAGACCCAGTACTTC. Amino acids: CSGYGTGRRETQYF.

This clonotype was recorded many times. The gene calls are TRBV11-1 and TRBJ2-3, with D uncertain. The CDR3 is 10 amino acids. Germline CDR1 SGHAT, CDR2 FQDESV (reference sequence). The V and J ends lost 5 bases and 5 bases respectively, with 2 bases between them. CDR3 region: CASSGDTQYF. CDR3 coding DNA: TGTGCCAGCAGCGGAGATACGCAGTATTTT.

The V call is TRBV4-1, the J call TRBJ1-6; 7 bases are shared with TRBD1. V was clipped by 4 bases and J by 8 bases; unmatched bases: 8. Germline-derived CDR1 and CDR2 are MGHRA and YSYEKL. The CDR3 length is 15 residues. CDR3 region: CASSLDRVLDSPLHF. CDR3 sequence (DNA): TGCGCCAGCAGCCTAGACAGGGTGTTGGATTCACCCCTCCACTTT.

This clonotype occurred a few times. The CDR3 bases are TGTGCCAGCAGCTTAGCGCGGAGCGGGGGGAACACAGATACGCAGTATTTT. This encodes CASSLARSGGNTDTQYF. The genes are TRBV7-2 and TRBJ2-3; TRBD2 matches at 9 bases. The CDR3 loop spans 17 amino acids. Germline trimming cut 0 bases from V and 2 bases from J; bases unmatched to any gene: 6. Germline V lookup: CDR1 SGHTA, CDR2 FQGNSA.

The J gene is TRBJ2-5, the V gene TRBV13; TRBD1 matches 11 bases. Germline values: CDR1 PRHDT, CDR2 FYEKMQ (reference sequence). This CDR3 has 15 residues. V shed 4 bases, J shed 4 bases, and the junction held 5 bases outside the gene matches. The CDR3 region is CASSSGQGAAETQYF. CDR3 DNA sequence: TGTGCCAGCAGCTCTGGACAGGGGGCGGCAGAGACCCAGTACTTC. Drawing the rest from reference TRBV13 and TRBJ2-5, the complete variable domain is AAGVIQSPRHLIKEKRETATLKCYPIPRHDTVYWYQQGPGQDPQFLISFYEKMQSDKGSIPDRFSAQQFSDYHSELNMSSLELGDSALYFCASSSGQGAAETQYFGPGTRLLVL.

The rearrangement links TRBV7-2 to TRBJ1-1; the D gene is possibly TRBD1 (6 bases). This CDR3 has 14 residues. Trimming took off 5 bases at V and 7 bases at J, with 17 bases between the two ends. Looked up from germline, CDR1 is SGHTA and CDR2 is FQGNSA. CDR3 region: CASSPRGGTREAFF. The CDR3 DNA follows: TGTGCCAGCAGCCCAAGGGGGGGCACCCGTGAAGCTTTCTTT. Full variable domain (missing parts from reference TRBV7-2 and TRBJ1-1): GAGVSQSPSNKVTEKGKDVELRCDPISGHTALYWYRQSLGQGLEFLIYFQGNSAPDKSGLPSDRFSAERTGGSVSTLTIQRTQQEDSAVYLCASSPRGGTREAFFGQGTRLTVV.

This clonotype has only a few counts. This chain uses TRBV7-8 with TRBJ1-6; D is undetermined. Germline V CDR1 and CDR2: SGHVS, FQNEAQ. Between the trimmed V and J ends, which lost 9 bases and 4 bases, there was a span of 10 bases. The CDR3 length is 13 residues. CDR3 bases: TGTGCCAGTAAGGGTGGATATAATTCACCCCTCCACTTT. Translation gives CASKGGYNSPLHF.

This clonotype was detected a few times. The chain combines TRBV9 with TRBJ2-1, with 8 bases lining up with TRBD1. The CDR3 is made up of 17 amino acids. Germline CDR1 and CDR2: SGDLS and YYNGEE. V shed 3 bases and J 6 bases; nucleotides not matched to a gene: 14. CDR3 sequence (DNA): TGTGCCAGCAGCGACCCCTCTACAGGGGGTAGGATCAATGAGCAGTTCTTC. This codes for CASSDPSTGGRINEQFF.

This clonotype was seen a few times. V and J are TRBV20-1 and TRBJ2-3, with 10 bases identical to TRBD2. Looked up from germline, CDR1 is DFQATT and CDR2 is SNEGSKA (reference sequence). V shed 0 bases and J 4 bases; nucleotides not matched to a gene: 4. This CDR3 comprises 15 residues. In nucleotides, the CDR3 is TGCAGTGCTAGAGAACGGACTAGCGGAGCAGATACGCAGTATTTT. Its protein is CSARERTSGADTQYF.

The rearrangement uses TRBV24-1 and TRBJ1-5; D remains unclear. Per germline, CDR1 KGHDR and CDR2 SFDVKD. The V gene lost 1 base and the J gene lost 11 bases, with 11 bases spanning the gap. The CDR3 runs to 13 residues. CDR3 loop: CATSDFGEQAQHF. CDR3 in DNA: TGTGCCACCAGTGATTTCGGTGAGCAGGCCCAGCATTTT.

The chain is built from TRBV7-6 and TRBJ2-1; 10 bases map to TRBD2. CDR1 is SGHVS and CDR2 is FNYEAQ in the germline V gene. J was trimmed by 7 bases and V by 1 base; bases with no gene match: 4. This CDR3 region has 15 residues. CDR3: CASSLESGGANEQFF. The CDR3 region has the DNA TGTGCCAGCAGCTTAGAAAGCGGGGGGGCGAATGAGCAGTTCTTC.

The chain employs TRBV19 and TRBJ1-4; 10 bases align to TRBD1. Looked up from germline, CDR1 is LNHDA and CDR2 is SQIVND (reference sequence). This CDR3 is 16 amino acids long. V was clipped by 4 bases and J by 10 bases; unmatched bases: 12. CDR3 sequence: CASSTPLGQGSVKLFF. The CDR3 coding sequence is TGTGCCAGTAGTACTCCTCTGGGACAGGGGTCGGTAAAACTGTTTTTT.

The table lists this clonotype with a few counts. The chain recombines TRBV7-6 with TRBJ2-7; maybe TRBD2 (5 bases). Germline V gives CDR1 SGHVS, CDR2 FNYEAQ. Trimming shortened V by 4 bases and J by 3 bases, and 7 bases separated the two germline ends. The length of the CDR3 is 12 residues. The CDR3 region has the DNA TGTGCCAGCAGCTCCGGGGACTACGAGCAGTACTTC. Its protein is CASSSGDYEQYF. Drawing the rest from reference TRBV7-6 and TRBJ2-7, the complete variable domain is GAGVSQSPRYKVTKRGQDVALRCDPISGHVSLYWYRQALGQGPEFLTYFNYEAQQDKSGLPNDRFSAERPEGSISTLTIQRTEQRDSAMYRCASSSGDYEQYFGPGTRLTVT.